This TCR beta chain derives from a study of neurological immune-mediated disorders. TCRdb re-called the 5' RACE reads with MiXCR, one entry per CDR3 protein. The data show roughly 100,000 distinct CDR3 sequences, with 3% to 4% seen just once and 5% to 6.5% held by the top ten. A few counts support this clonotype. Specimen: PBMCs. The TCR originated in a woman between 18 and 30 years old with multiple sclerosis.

CDR3 coding DNA: TGTGCCAGCTCACTCCTCGGCGGGGGTGAGACCCAGTACTTC. Its protein is CASSLLGGGETQYF. The chain carries TRBV18 and TRBJ2-5; 7 bases are a match to TRBD2. Germline lookup yields CDR1 KGHSH and CDR2 LQKENI. The CDR3 runs 14 residues. With V trimmed by 4 bases and J by 5 bases, 7 bases remained unmatched.